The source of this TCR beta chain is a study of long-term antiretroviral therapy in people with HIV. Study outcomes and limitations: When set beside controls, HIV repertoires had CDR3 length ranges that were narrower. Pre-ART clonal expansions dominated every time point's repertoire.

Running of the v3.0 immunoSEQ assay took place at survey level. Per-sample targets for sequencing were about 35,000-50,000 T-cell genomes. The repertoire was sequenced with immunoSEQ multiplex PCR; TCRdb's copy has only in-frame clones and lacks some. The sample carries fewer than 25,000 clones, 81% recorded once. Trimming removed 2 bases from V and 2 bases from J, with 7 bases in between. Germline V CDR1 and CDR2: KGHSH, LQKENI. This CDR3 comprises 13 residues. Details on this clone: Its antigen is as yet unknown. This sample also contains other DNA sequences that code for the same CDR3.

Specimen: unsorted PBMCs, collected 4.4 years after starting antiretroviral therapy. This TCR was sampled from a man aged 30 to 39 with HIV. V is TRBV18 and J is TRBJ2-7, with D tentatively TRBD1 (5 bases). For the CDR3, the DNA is TGTGCCAGCTCACCAGACAGCACCTACGAGCAGTACTTC. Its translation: CASSPDSTYEQYF.